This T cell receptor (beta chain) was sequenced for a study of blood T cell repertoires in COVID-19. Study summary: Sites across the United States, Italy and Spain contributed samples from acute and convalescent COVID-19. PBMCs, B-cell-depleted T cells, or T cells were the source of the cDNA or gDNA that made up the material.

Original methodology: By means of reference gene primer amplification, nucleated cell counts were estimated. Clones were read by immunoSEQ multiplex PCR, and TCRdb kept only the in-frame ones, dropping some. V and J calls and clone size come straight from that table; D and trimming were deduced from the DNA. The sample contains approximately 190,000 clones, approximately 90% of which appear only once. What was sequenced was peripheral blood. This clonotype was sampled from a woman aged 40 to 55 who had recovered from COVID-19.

CDR3 residues: CASSYYGPGTEAFF. The CDR3 nucleotides read TGTGCCAGCAGTTATTACGGGCCGGGGACTGAAGCTTTCTTT. The chain recombines TRBV6-2 or TRBV6-3 with TRBJ1-1; D is unresolved. The V gene lost 3 bases and the J gene lost 5 bases, with 13 bases spanning the gap. The CDR3 contains 14 residues. Germline assignment: CDR1 MNHEY and CDR2 SVGEGT.